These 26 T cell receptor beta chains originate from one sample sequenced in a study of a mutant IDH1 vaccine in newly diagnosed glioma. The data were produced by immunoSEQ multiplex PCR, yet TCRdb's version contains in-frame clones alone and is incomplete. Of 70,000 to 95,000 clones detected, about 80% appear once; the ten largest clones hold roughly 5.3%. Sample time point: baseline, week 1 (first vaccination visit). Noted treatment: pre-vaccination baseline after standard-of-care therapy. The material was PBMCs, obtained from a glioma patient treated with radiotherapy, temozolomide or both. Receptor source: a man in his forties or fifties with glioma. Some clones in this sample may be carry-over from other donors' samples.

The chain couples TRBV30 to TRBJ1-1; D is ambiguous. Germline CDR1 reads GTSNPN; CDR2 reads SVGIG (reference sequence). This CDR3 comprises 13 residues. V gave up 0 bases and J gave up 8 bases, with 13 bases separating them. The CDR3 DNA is TGTGCCTGGAGTGTAATACGGGTCGGGGAAGCTTTCTTT. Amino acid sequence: CAWSVIRVGEAFF. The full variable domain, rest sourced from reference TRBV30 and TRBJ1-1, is SQTIHQWPATLVQPVGSPLSLECTVEGTSNPNLYWYRQAAGRGLQLLFYSVGIGQISSEVPQNLSASRPQDRQFILSSKKLLLSDSGFYLCAWSVIRVGEAFFGQGTRLTVV.

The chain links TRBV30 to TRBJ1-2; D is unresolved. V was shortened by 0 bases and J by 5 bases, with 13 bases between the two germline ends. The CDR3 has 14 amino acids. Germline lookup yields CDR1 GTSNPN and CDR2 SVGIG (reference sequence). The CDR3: CAWSVQDGAYGYTF. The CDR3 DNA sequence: TGTGCCTGGAGTGTTCAAGACGGAGCGTATGGCTACACCTTC.

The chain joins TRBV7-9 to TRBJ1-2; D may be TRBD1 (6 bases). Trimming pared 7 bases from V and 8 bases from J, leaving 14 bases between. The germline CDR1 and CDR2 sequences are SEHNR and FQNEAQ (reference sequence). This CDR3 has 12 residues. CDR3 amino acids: CASTKGVGGYTF. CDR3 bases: TGTGCCAGCACCAAGGGGGTAGGAGGCTACACCTTC.

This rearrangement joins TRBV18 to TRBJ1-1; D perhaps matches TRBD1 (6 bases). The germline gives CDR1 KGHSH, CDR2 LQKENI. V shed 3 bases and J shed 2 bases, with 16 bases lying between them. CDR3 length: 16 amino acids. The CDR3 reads CASSPTLGQVNTEAFF. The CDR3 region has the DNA TGTGCCAGCTCACCGACCTTGGGACAAGTAAACACTGAAGCTTTCTTT.

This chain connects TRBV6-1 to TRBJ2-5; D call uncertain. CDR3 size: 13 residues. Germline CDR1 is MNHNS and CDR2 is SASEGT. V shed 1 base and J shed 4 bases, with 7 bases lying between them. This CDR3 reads CASSEGYRETQYF. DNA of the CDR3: TGTGCCAGCAGTGAAGGGTATCGAGAGACCCAGTACTTC.

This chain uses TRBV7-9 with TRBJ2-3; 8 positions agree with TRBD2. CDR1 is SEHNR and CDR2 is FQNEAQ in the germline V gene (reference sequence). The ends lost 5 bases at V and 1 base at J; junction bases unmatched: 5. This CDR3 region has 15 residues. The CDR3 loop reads CASSPIGGGTDTQYF. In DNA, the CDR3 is TGTGCCAGCAGCCCGATCGGGGGGGGCACAGATACGCAGTATTTT. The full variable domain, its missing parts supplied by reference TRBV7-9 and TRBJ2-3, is DTGVSQNPRHKITKRGQNVTFRCDPISEHNRLYWYRQTLGQGPEFLTYFQNEAQLEKSRLLSDRFSAERPKGSFSTLEIQRTEQGDSAMYLCASSPIGGGTDTQYFGPGTRLTVL.

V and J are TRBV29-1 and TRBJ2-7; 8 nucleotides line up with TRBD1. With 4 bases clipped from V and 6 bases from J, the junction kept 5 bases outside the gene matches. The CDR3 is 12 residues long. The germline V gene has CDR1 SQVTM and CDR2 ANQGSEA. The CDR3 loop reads CSVGQGTPEQYF. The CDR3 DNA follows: TGCAGCGTTGGACAGGGGACCCCCGAGCAGTACTTC.

CDR3 loop: CACLAGAYNEQFF. The CDR3 DNA reads as TGTGCCTGCTTAGCGGGGGCCTACAATGAGCAGTTCTTC. The V gene is TRBV30, the J gene TRBJ2-1, with 9 bases aligning to TRBD2. The V segment lost 6 bases and the J segment 2 bases; nucleotides outside the gene matches: 2. This CDR3 comprises 13 residues. Germline V lookup: CDR1 GTSNPN, CDR2 SVGIG (reference sequence).

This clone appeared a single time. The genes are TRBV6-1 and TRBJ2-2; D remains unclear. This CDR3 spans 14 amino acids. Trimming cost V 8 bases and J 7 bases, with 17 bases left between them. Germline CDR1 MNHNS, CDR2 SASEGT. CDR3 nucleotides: TGTGCCAGCCACAGTCCGGGTGCAATCGGGGAGCTGTTTTTT. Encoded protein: CASHSPGAIGELFF.

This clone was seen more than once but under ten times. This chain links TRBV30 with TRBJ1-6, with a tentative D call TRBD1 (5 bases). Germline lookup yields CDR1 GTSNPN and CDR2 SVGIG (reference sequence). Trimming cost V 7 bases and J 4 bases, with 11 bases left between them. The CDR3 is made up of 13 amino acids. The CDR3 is CAYHRQYNSPLHF. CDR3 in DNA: TGTGCCTACCATCGACAGTATAATTCACCCCTCCACTTT.

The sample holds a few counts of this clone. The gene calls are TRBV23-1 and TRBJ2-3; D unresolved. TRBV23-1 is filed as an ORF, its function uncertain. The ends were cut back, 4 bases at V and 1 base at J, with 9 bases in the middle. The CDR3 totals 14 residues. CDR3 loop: CASSPGLRTDTQYF. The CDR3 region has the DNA TGCGCCAGCAGTCCTGGCCTCCGCACAGATACGCAGTATTTT.

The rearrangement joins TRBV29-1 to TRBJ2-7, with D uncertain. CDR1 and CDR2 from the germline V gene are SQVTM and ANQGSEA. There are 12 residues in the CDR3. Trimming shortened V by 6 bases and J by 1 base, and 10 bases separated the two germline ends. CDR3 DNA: TGCAGCGTAGGGAAGTTTTCCTACGAGCAGTACTTC. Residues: CSVGKFSYEQYF.

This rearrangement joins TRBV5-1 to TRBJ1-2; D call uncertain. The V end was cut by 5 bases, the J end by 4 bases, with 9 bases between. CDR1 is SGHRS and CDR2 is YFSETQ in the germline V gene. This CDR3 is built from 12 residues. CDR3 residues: CASSTAGYGYTF. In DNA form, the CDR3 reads TGCGCCAGCAGTACAGCCGGCTATGGCTACACCTTC.

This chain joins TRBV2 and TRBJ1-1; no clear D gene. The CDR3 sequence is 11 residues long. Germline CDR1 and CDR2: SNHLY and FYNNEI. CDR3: CVAPLNTEAFF. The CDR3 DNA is TGTGTCGCCCCGTTAAACACTGAAGCTTTCTTT.

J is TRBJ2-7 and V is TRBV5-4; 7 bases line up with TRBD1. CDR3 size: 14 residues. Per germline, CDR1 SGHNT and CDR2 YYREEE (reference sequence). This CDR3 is CAVNQGGKWYEQYF. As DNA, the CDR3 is TGTGCAGTTAACCAAGGGGGCAAATGGTACGAGCAGTACTTC.

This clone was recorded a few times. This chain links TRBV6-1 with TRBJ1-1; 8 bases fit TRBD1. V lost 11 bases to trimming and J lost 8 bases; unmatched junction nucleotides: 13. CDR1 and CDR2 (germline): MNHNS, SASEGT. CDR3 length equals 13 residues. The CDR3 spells CASQKRTGPEAFF. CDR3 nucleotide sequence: TGTGCCTCACAGAAGAGGACAGGGCCCGAAGCTTTCTTT.

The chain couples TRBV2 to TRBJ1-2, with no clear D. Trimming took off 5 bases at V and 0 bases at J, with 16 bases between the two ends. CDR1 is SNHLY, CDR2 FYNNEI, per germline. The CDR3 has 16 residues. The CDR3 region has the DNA TGTGCCAGCAGTTACCTTTCAACCGGGACTAACTATGGCTACACCTTC. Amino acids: CASSYLSTGTNYGYTF.

The CDR3 region has the DNA TGTGCCAGTACCGATTCCGGGGCCGGTTATAATTCACCCCTCCACTTT. Protein sequence: CASTDSGAGYNSPLHF. The J gene is TRBJ1-6, the V gene TRBV19; a weak D match, TRBD1 (5 bases). Trimming shortened V by 7 bases and J by 4 bases, and 17 bases separated the two germline ends. Germline assignment: CDR1 LNHDA and CDR2 SQIVND (reference sequence). This CDR3 has 16 residues. The entire variable domain, with the rest obtained from reference TRBV19 and TRBJ1-6, is as follows: DGGITQSPKYLFRKEGQNVTLSCEQNLNHDAMYWYRQDPGQGLRLIYYSQIVNDFQKGDIAEGYSVSREKKESFPLTVTSAQKNPTAFYLCASTDSGAGYNSPLHFGNGTRLTVT.

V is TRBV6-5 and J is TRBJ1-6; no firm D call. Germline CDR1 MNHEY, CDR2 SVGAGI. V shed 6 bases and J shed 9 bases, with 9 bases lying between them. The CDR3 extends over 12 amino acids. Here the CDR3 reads CASRNGGSPLHF. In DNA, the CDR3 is TGTGCCAGCAGGAACGGTGGTTCACCCCTCCACTTT.

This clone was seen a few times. CDR3 bases: TGTGCCAGCAGCTTTCAGAACACTGAAGCTTTCTTT. This sequence encodes CASSFQNTEAFF. V and J are TRBV5-4 and TRBJ1-1; no reliable D call. The V end was cut by 2 bases, the J end by 1 base, with 3 bases between. Germline assignment: CDR1 SGHNT and CDR2 YYREEE (reference sequence). The CDR3 sequence is 12 residues long.

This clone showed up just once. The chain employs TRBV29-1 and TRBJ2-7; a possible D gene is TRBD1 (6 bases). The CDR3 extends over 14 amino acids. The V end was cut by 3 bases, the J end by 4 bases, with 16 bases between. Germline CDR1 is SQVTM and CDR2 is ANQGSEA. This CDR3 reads CSVERREGVYEQYF. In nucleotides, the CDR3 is TGCAGCGTTGAGAGGAGAGAGGGGGTGTACGAGCAGTACTTC.

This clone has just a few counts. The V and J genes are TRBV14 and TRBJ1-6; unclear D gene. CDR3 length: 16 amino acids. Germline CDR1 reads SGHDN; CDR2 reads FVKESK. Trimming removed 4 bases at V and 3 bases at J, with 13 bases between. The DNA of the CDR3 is TGTGCCAGCAGCCTACCTGGCAGGAGCTATAATTCACCCCTCCACTTT. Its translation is CASSLPGRSYNSPLHF. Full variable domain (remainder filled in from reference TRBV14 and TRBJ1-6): EAGVTQFPSHSVIEKGQTVTLRCDPISGHDNLYWYRRVMGKEIKFLLHFVKESKQDESGMPNNRFLAERTGGTYSTLKVQPAELEDSGVYFCASSLPGRSYNSPLHFGNGTRLTVT.

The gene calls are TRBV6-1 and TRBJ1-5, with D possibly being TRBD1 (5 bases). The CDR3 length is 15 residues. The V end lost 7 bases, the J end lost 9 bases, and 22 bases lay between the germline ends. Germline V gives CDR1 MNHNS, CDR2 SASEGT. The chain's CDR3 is CASIPGGAPFGPQHF. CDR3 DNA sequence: TGTGCCAGCATCCCCGGAGGGGCCCCCTTTGGGCCCCAGCATTTT.

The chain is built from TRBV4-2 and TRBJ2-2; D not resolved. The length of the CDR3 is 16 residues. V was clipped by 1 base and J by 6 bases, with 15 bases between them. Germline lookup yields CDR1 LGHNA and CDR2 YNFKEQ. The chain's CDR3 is CASSQGVLGGPGELFF. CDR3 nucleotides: TGTGCCAGCAGCCAAGGCGTCTTGGGCGGTCCCGGGGAGCTGTTTTTT.

CDR3 sequence reads: CAISEEGRVLQYF. The DNA of the CDR3 is TGTGCCATCAGTGAGGAGGGGAGGGTTTTACAGTACTTC. The V gene is TRBV10-3, the J gene TRBJ2-4; 7 bases are shared with TRBD2. V dropped 2 bases and J dropped 13; count of bases not matched to a gene: 8. Per the germline V gene, CDR1 is ENHRY and CDR2 is SYGVKD. The CDR3 consists of 13 residues.

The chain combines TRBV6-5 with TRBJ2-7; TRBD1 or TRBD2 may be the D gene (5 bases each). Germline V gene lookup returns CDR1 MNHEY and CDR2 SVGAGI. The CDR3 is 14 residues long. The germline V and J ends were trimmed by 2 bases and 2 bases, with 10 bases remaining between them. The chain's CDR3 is CASSYGGRTYEQYF. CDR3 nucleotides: TGTGCCAGCAGTTACGGGGGACGTACCTACGAGCAGTACTTC.